The rows below give T cell receptor beta chains drawn from one sample of a study of radiation and T cells in renal cell carcinoma. The repertoire was sequenced with immunoSEQ multiplex PCR; TCRdb's copy has only in-frame clones and lacks some. Altogether approximately 65,000 clones are present, more than 60% being singletons, with the ten largest covering roughly 6.8%. This sample comprised blood, obtained from a patient whose treatment included radiotherapy and nephrectomy. These receptors originate from a man aged 60 to 75 with renal cell carcinoma. Both conserved end residues are part of each CDR3. A D gene is named only where the DNA matches it firmly. Rows may omit the clone size; those that give it use once, few, many or a size class.

CDR3 DNA	CDR3 protein	V gene	clone size	J gene	D gene
TGTGCCAGCAGTAAGGACCTTTACCAGTACTTC	CASSKDLYQYF	TRBV6-6	NA	TRBJ2-5	NA
TGTGCCAGCAGCTCCCTCGAAGCGTTAGATACGCAGTATTTT	CASSSLEALDTQYF	TRBV7-2	NA	TRBJ2-3	NA
TGCGCCAGCAGCTCAAACGAGGGGACAGCCGCTTCGGGTGAGCAGTTCTTC	CASSSNEGTAASGEQFF	TRBV5-1	NA	TRBJ2-1	TRBD1
TGTGCCAGCAGTTACGGGGGGGGTAGGGAGCCCCAGCATTTT	CASSYGGGREPQHF	TRBV6-6	NA	TRBJ1-5	NA
TGTGCCAGCAGCTTAGAACAGGGCCTGCCCCAGCATTTT	CASSLEQGLPQHF	TRBV7-2	NA	TRBJ1-5	NA
TGTGCCAGCAGCCACAGGACAGCCTTAGATACGCAGTATTTT	CASSHRTALDTQYF	TRBV14	once	TRBJ2-3	NA
TGTGCCAGCAGCGCGCCAGACAGACCCTCCTATGGCTACACCTTC	CASSAPDRPSYGYTF	TRBV7-9	once	TRBJ1-2	NA
TGTGCCAGCAGCGCCAGACCCCCGTCGGGGATGCTAATTCATGGCTACACCTTC	CASSARPPSGMLIHGYTF	TRBV11-3	NA	TRBJ1-2	NA
TGTGCCTGGACCCCCCCGGTCGGTGAGACCCAGTACTTC	CAWTPPVGETQYF	TRBV30	NA	TRBJ2-5	NA
TGTGTCAGCAGCCCGGAGGGCGGGAGGGCCTGGGATACGCAGTATTTT	CVSSPEGGRAWDTQYF	TRBV7-2	NA	TRBJ2-3	TRBD2
TGTGCCAGCAGCTTAGGGTTTCAGCCCCAGCATTTT	CASSLGFQPQHF	TRBV7-9	NA	TRBJ1-5	NA
TGTGCCAGCAGCTTAGGTACCAGGGGGATAGATACGCAGTATTTT	CASSLGTRGIDTQYF	TRBV11-2	NA	TRBJ2-3	TRBD1
TGTGCCAGCAGCCTGGGGCAAGGCGAAGGCTACACCTTC	CASSLGQGEGYTF	TRBV5-4	NA	TRBJ1-2	NA
TGTGCCAGTACCCCGGCAGGGGACTACAATGAGCAGTTCTTC	CASTPAGDYNEQFF	TRBV19	NA	TRBJ2-1	NA
TGTGCCAGCTCGCCATCTGGGACAGCTAGCACAGATACGCAGTATTTT	CASSPSGTASTDTQYF	TRBV18	NA	TRBJ2-3	TRBD1
TGTGCCAGCAGCCAAGGAGATACGCAGTATTTT	CASSQGDTQYF	TRBV14	NA	TRBJ2-3	NA
TGTGCCAGCACCGGACGGGAGGAGGCCTCTGGAAACACCATATATTTT	CASTGREEASGNTIYF	TRBV21-1	NA	TRBJ1-3	NA
TGTGCCAGCAGTGAATGGAGACAGGACAACACCGGGGAGCTGTTTTTT	CASSEWRQDNTGELFF	TRBV25-1	NA	TRBJ2-2	NA
TGTGCCAGCAGCTTAGAGAGGTTGTACGAGCAGTACTTC	CASSLERLYEQYF	TRBV7-2	NA	TRBJ2-7	NA
TGTGCCAGCAGCCTGACCACGGGGGGAAGTGGAAACACCATATATTTT	CASSLTTGGSGNTIYF	TRBV7-2	few	TRBJ1-3	NA
TGTGCCATCAGTCTGGAGAGGGATCGACAGCCCCAGCATTTT	CAISLERDRQPQHF	TRBV10-3	few	TRBJ1-5	NA
TGTGCCAGCAGTGACTCGATAGCGGGGACAGTAAATCAGCCCCAGCATTTT	CASSDSIAGTVNQPQHF	TRBV6-4	many	TRBJ1-5	TRBD1
TGTGCCATCAGGGGACTAGCGGTCTACGAGCAGTACTTC	CAIRGLAVYEQYF	TRBV10-3	once	TRBJ2-7	TRBD2
TGTGCCAGCAGTGAAGCCCTTCAGCGGGGCGGTGGGGAAGCTTTCTTT	CASSEALQRGGGEAFF	TRBV6-1	NA	TRBJ1-1	NA
TGTGCCAGCAGCTTAGCGCCTAGCTCTGGAAACACCATATATTTT	CASSLAPSSGNTIYF	TRBV7-8	NA	TRBJ1-3	NA
TGTGCCAGCAGCTTAGGGCAGGGGGATAATTCACCCCTCCACTTT	CASSLGQGDNSPLHF	TRBV5-5	once	TRBJ1-6	TRBD1
TGTGCCAGCAGCTTAATCGGGGGACGCGATACGCAGTATTTT	CASSLIGGRDTQYF	TRBV7-9	NA	TRBJ2-3	NA
TGTGCCAGCAGCTCGACAGGGTCCACAGATACGCAGTATTTT	CASSSTGSTDTQYF	TRBV5-6	NA	TRBJ2-3	TRBD1
TGTGCCAGCAGCCAAGCCTGGAATCAGCCCCAGCATTTT	CASSQAWNQPQHF	TRBV14	NA	TRBJ1-5	NA
TGTGCCACCAGCAGAGATCAAGCGGGAGGACGGGAGCTGTTTTTT	CATSRDQAGGRELFF	TRBV15	NA	TRBJ2-2	TRBD2
TGTGCCAGCAGCTTGGACAGTTCCTCACCCCTCCACTTT	CASSLDSSSPLHF	TRBV7-9	NA	TRBJ1-6	NA
TGTGCCAGTAAGGGGAGCGTTCTTTACAATGAGCAGTTCTTC	CASKGSVLYNEQFF	TRBV19	NA	TRBJ2-1	NA
TGTGCCAGCAGTTACCTCTACGAGCAGTACTTC	CASSYLYEQYF	TRBV6-5	NA	TRBJ2-7	NA
TGTGCCAGTAGCACCCGGGACAGGGCATACGGTGGGGATTATTCACCCCTCCACTTT	CASSTRDRAYGGDYSPLHF	TRBV19	few	TRBJ1-6	TRBD1
TGTGCCAGCAGTCAAAGGATAGCGGACACTGAAGCTTTCTTT	CASSQRIADTEAFF	TRBV2	NA	TRBJ1-1	NA
TGTGCCAGCAGCGACCCGACTACCACAGATACGCAGTATTTT	CASSDPTTTDTQYF	TRBV5-4	NA	TRBJ2-3	NA
TGTGCCAGCAGCTTAGCGCTGGGGACAGAGTTGTCGAACACTGAAGCTTTCTTT	CASSLALGTELSNTEAFF	TRBV7-8	NA	TRBJ1-1	TRBD1
TGTGCCTGGAGTGTACAGGGTCAAAGCTCCTATAATTCACCCCTCCACTTT	CAWSVQGQSSYNSPLHF	TRBV30	NA	TRBJ1-6	NA
TGTGCCAGTAGTACCCGGGACAGGGCCAGCTCCTACAATGAGCAGTTCTTC	CASSTRDRASSYNEQFF	TRBV19	NA	TRBJ2-1	TRBD1
TGTGCCAGCAGTTATGGAAGGAATGAAAAACTGTTTTTT	CASSYGRNEKLFF	TRBV2	medium-sized	TRBJ1-4	NA
TGTGCCAGCAGCTTAGCGCTTACTTCCTCCGAGCAGTTCTTC	CASSLALTSSEQFF	TRBV7-7	few	TRBJ2-1	NA
TGTGCCAGCAGCCCCGTAGCGGGGGGGCAAGAGACCCAGTACTTC	CASSPVAGGQETQYF	TRBV11-2	NA	TRBJ2-5	TRBD2
TGTGCCAGCAGCTTGGCAGGGGATATCACTGAAGCTTTCTTT	CASSLAGDITEAFF	TRBV5-4	few	TRBJ1-1	NA
TGCGCCAGCAGCCAAGGGAGGGGCTACCCGCGCACAGATACGCAGTATTTT	CASSQGRGYPRTDTQYF	TRBV4-3	NA	TRBJ2-3	NA
TGTGCCTGGATCGGGGGGACAGGGATCAGGGACACTGAAGCTTTCTTT	CAWIGGTGIRDTEAFF	TRBV30	NA	TRBJ1-1	TRBD1
TGTGCCACCTCCGGGACCGGCAATCAGCCCCAGCATTTT	CATSGTGNQPQHF	TRBV6-1	few	TRBJ1-5	NA
TGTGCCAGCAGCCAAGATCCTGGGGGCCAAGAGACCCAGTACTTC	CASSQDPGGQETQYF	TRBV4-2	NA	TRBJ2-5	NA
TGTGCCAGCTTCAGGGGGCCCTCTGGAAACACCATATATTTT	CASFRGPSGNTIYF	TRBV14	NA	TRBJ1-3	TRBD1
TGTGCCAGCGGGGGGACAGGGGGCGCAGGGGGCACTGAAGCTTTCTTT	CASGGTGGAGGTEAFF	TRBV2	NA	TRBJ1-1	TRBD1
TGTGCCAGCTCACCCAGACAGGCCGGGGACACTGAAGCTTTCTTT	CASSPRQAGDTEAFF	TRBV18	few	TRBJ1-1	NA